This T cell receptor (beta chain) derives from a study of cytomegalovirus exposure and HLA in healthy donors. Primers: 60 Vbeta forward and 13 Jbeta reverse. Method: immunoSEQ multiplex PCR; TCRdb's copy keeps in-frame clones and lacks some. The sample has about 170,000 clones; approximately 78% are singletons. The TCR sequence derives from a woman under 30 in good health and CMV-seronegative. The sample comprised PBMCs.

The DNA for the CDR3 is TGTGCCAGCAGTTTAACGGATGGGACTAGCGGTTACAATGAGCAGTTCTTC. Translated: CASSLTDGTSGYNEQFF. The chain uses TRBV28 and TRBJ2-1; 11 nucleotides agree with TRBD2. Germline loops: CDR1 MDHEN, CDR2 SYDVKM. The CDR3 has 17 residues. J was trimmed by 4 bases and V by 2 bases; bases with no gene match: 7.